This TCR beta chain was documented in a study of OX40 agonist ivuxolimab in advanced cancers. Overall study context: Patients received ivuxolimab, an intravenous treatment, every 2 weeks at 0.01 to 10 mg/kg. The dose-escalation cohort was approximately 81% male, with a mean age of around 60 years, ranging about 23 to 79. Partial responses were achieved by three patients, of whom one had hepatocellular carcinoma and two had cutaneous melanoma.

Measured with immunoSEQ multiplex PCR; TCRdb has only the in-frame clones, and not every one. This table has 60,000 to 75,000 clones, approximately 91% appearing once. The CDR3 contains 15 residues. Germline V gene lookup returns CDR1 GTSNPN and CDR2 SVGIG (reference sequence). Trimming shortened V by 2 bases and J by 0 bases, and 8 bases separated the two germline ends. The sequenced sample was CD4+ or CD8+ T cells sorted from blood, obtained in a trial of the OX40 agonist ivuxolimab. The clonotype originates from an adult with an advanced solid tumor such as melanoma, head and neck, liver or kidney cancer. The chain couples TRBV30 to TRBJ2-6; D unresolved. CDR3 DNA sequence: TGTGCCTGGAGTTTTTCAGGCTCTGGGGCCAACGTCCTGACTTTC. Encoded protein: CAWSFSGSGANVLTF.